These 22 T cell receptor beta chains were sequenced from one sample in a study of human T cells and chemical hapten exposure. A single record per CDR3 protein comes from TCRdb applying MiXCR to the RACE reads. The data contain approximately 50,000 distinct CDR3 sequences, 9.5% to 10% of them singletons. Described time point: pre-sensitization, week 0. Described treatment: therapeutic diphenylcyclopropenone sensitization with weekly scalp DPC. Extraction yielded total RNA from whole blood (unfractionated). Sequenced material: whole blood, taken in connection with sensitization to the hapten diphenylcyclopropenone (DPC). These receptors originate from a woman under 40 with alopecia areata. Some clones in this sample may be carry-over from other donors' samples.

The chain employs TRBV7-9 and TRBJ2-7; TRBD1 might be the D (7 bases). With 4 bases removed from V and 3 bases from J, the gap between germline ends came to 16 bases. Germline CDR1 and CDR2: SEHNR and FQNEAQ (reference sequence). The CDR3 sequence is 15 residues long. This CDR3 is CASSSETGTYYEQYF. The CDR3 nucleotides are TGTGCCAGCAGCTCGGAGACAGGGACTTACTACGAGCAGTACTTC.

This chain connects TRBV27 to TRBJ2-3; D remains unclear. Looked up from germline, CDR1 is MNHEY and CDR2 is SMNVEV (reference sequence). V lost 10 bases and J lost 2, with 13 bases in between. This CDR3 region has 13 residues. CDR3 sequence reads: CATKDADTDTQYF. The DNA of the CDR3 is TGTGCCACCAAGGACGCCGACACAGATACGCAGTATTTT.

V usage is TRBV12-3 or TRBV12-4 and J usage is TRBJ1-1, with 9 bases lining up with TRBD1. Unmatched junction bases numbered 6, after V lost 5 bases and J lost 11 bases. The CDR3 is 12 residues long. As DNA, the CDR3 is TGTGCCAGCAGTAGCGGGACAGGGAAGGCTTTCTTT. Its translation is CASSSGTGKAFF.

J is TRBJ1-2 and V is TRBV7-2; TRBD1 agrees at 7 bases. J gave up 5 bases and V 4 bases, and 4 bases lay outside the gene matches. The CDR3 consists of 13 residues. CDR1 is SGHTA, CDR2 FQGNSA, per germline. CDR3 in DNA: TGTGCCAGCAGCTGGGACAGAAGTTATGGCTACACCTTC. Translated: CASSWDRSYGYTF.

The rearrangement joins TRBV6-2 or TRBV6-3 to TRBJ2-2; 7 bases line up with TRBD1. Germline assignment: CDR1 MNHEY and CDR2 SVGEGT. The CDR3 covers 17 residues. Trimming cost V 6 bases and J 0 bases; bases outside gene matches: 10. The DNA of the CDR3 is TGTGCCAGCAGCCGTTACACAGGGGATACGAACACCGGGGAGCTGTTTTTT. It yields the protein CASSRYTGDTNTGELFF.

This clonotype has a count of ten or more. The chain joins TRBV6-2 or TRBV6-3 to TRBJ2-1; TRBD2 agrees at 7 bases. With 6 bases clipped from V and 8 bases from J, the junction kept 7 bases outside the gene matches. The germline V gene encodes CDR1 MNHEY and CDR2 SVGEGT. This CDR3 comprises 13 residues. For the CDR3, the DNA is TGTGCCAGCAGAGCGGGGATTCTGGATGAGCAGTTCTTC. Amino acid sequence: CASRAGILDEQFF.

The V and J genes are TRBV7-2 and TRBJ1-3; D is undetermined. Germline CDR1 is SGHTA and CDR2 is FQGNSA. This CDR3 is built from 13 residues. DNA of the CDR3: TGTGCGTCCAAGGGTTTAGCAGGAAACACCATATATTTT. This encodes CASKGLAGNTIYF.

The rearrangement links TRBV18 to TRBJ1-2; 7 bases match TRBD1. Germline CDR1 KGHSH, CDR2 LQKENI. Germline trimming cut 5 bases from V and 6 bases from J; bases unmatched to any gene: 6. The CDR3 length is 13 residues. CDR3: CASSSDRADGYTF. CDR3 sequence (DNA): TGTGCCAGCTCATCCGACAGGGCGGATGGCTACACCTTC.

This clonotype occurred many times. This sequence joins TRBV6-2 or TRBV6-3 and TRBJ1-5; D perhaps matches TRBD1 (5 bases). Deletions cut 6 bases from V and 0 bases from J, with 9 bases between. The CDR3 contains 14 residues. Germline CDR1 MNHEY, CDR2 SVGEGT. The CDR3 DNA is TGTGCCAGCAGCGTGGGGGGTAGCAATCAGCCCCAGCATTTT. It codes for CASSVGGSNQPQHF.

This clonotype was counted between two and nine times. This chain connects TRBV28 to TRBJ2-7; D tentatively fits TRBD1 or TRBD2 (6 bases each). The V gene's germline CDR1 is MDHEN and CDR2 SYDVKM. Deletions cut 3 bases from V and 1 base from J, with 10 bases between. CDR3 size: 14 residues. CDR3 DNA sequence: TGTGCCAGCAGTTTGGAGGGGGGTTCCTACGAGCAGTACTTC. This codes for CASSLEGGSYEQYF.

There are a few counts of this clonotype. The chain employs TRBV3-1 and TRBJ1-1; D unresolved. With 4 bases removed from V and 11 bases from J, the gap between germline ends came to 14 bases. CDR1 and CDR2 (germline): LGHDT, YNNKEL (reference sequence). The CDR3 is 12 amino acids. CDR3 in amino acids: CASSRDTQRAFF. The CDR3 region has the DNA TGTGCCAGCAGCCGAGACACCCAAAGGGCTTTCTTT.

The chain links TRBV3-1 to TRBJ1-6, with a possible D match to TRBD1 (6 bases). Trimming cost V 6 bases and J 5 bases, with 8 bases left between them. The CDR3 spans 13 residues. Germline-derived CDR1 and CDR2 are LGHDT and YNNKEL (reference sequence). CDR3 coding DNA: TGTGCCAGCAGGGACAGTAATAATTCACCCCTCCACTTT. Its translation: CASRDSNNSPLHF.

V usage is TRBV6-6 and J usage is TRBJ2-5; TRBD1 might be the D (6 bases). Germline assignment: CDR1 MNHNY and CDR2 SVGAGI (reference sequence). This CDR3 is 17 amino acids long. V shed 0 bases and J shed 7 bases, with 21 bases lying between them. The CDR3 sequence is CASSYSDSSGSKGTQYF. CDR3 nucleotide sequence: TGTGCCAGCAGTTACTCGGACAGTTCAGGGTCCAAAGGGACCCAGTACTTC.

This clonotype occurred many times. The chain uses TRBV28 and TRBJ1-5; 8 bases agree with TRBD1. The J segment lost 4 bases and the V segment lost 5 bases, leaving 7 bases of the junction unmatched. The CDR3 has 15 amino acids. Germline V gene lookup returns CDR1 MDHEN and CDR2 SYDVKM. The CDR3 nucleotides are TGTGCCAGCAGTACCAGGGGGCTAGGGAATCAGCCCCAGCATTTT. Amino acid sequence: CASSTRGLGNQPQHF.

The rearrangement links TRBV25-1 to TRBJ1-4; possibly TRBD1 for D (6 bases). CDR1 MGHDK and CDR2 SYGVNS come from the germline V gene. V lost 5 bases to trimming and J lost 11 bases, with 24 bases between them. This CDR3 is built from 16 residues. CDR3 loop: CASSSPGGGLREKLFF. In nucleotides, the CDR3 is TGTGCCAGCAGTTCACCCGGAGGGGGGTTAAGGGAGAAACTGTTTTTT.

This clonotype was observed many times. V is TRBV19 and J is TRBJ2-5, with D unresolved. CDR3 length: 15 residues. V was cut by 4 bases and J by 3 bases, with 15 bases left in between. CDR1 is LNHDA and CDR2 is SQIVND in the germline V gene (reference sequence). Written as DNA, the CDR3 is TGTGCCAGTAGTAATCCTGCATTGATGGAAGAGACCCAGTACTTC. It codes for CASSNPALMEETQYF.

This clonotype was recorded a few times. The chain combines TRBV5-1 with TRBJ2-5; TRBD1 or TRBD2 may be the D gene (6 bases each). Per the germline V gene, CDR1 is SGHRS and CDR2 is YFSETQ. V gave up 6 bases and J gave up 4 bases, with 16 bases separating them. The CDR3 consists of 14 residues. CDR3 nucleotide sequence: TGCGCCAGCACCTGGGGGGCCGGCGGAGAGACCCAGTACTTC. It is translated as CASTWGAGGETQYF.

The CDR3 reads CASRPSAGGADTQYF. For the CDR3, the DNA is TGTGCCAGCAGACCTTCTGCGGGGGGCGCAGATACGCAGTATTTT. The chain joins TRBV12-3 or TRBV12-4 to TRBJ2-3, with 8 bases fitting TRBD2. The V and J ends lost 6 bases and 4 bases, in that order; junction bases with no gene match: 9. The CDR3 is made up of 15 amino acids.

The chain links TRBV24-1 to TRBJ2-7, with unresolved D. Germline lookup yields CDR1 KGHDR and CDR2 SFDVKD. Trimming left V 4 bases short and J 0 bases short, with 3 bases between. The CDR3 consists of 12 residues. The CDR3 region is CATSEGSYEQYF. The CDR3 DNA sequence: TGTGCCACCAGTGAAGGCTCCTACGAGCAGTACTTC.

This clonotype was found a few times. This chain links TRBV7-9 with TRBJ1-1; D remains unclear. Trimming left V 5 bases short and J 8 bases short, with 18 bases between. This CDR3 is built from 14 residues. Germline assignment: CDR1 SEHNR and CDR2 FQNEAQ (reference sequence). The CDR3 bases are TGTGCCAGCAGCCCCGTTTTTGGAGGGCCCGAAGCTTTCTTT. Translating it yields CASSPVFGGPEAFF. Full variable domain (missing parts from reference TRBV7-9 and TRBJ1-1): DTGVSQNPRHKITKRGQNVTFRCDPISEHNRLYWYRQTLGQGPEFLTYFQNEAQLEKSRLLSDRFSAERPKGSFSTLEIQRTEQGDSAMYLCASSPVFGGPEAFFGQGTRLTVV.

This clonotype was seen more than once but under ten times. Here the CDR3 DNA reads TGCGCCAGCAGCCCCCAATACAGTCCGGATACGCAGTATTTT. It yields the protein CASSPQYSPDTQYF. This chain uses TRBV5-1 with TRBJ2-3; D not certain. Trimming took 4 bases from V and 6 from J, leaving 15 bases between them. CDR1 and CDR2 from the germline V gene are SGHRS and YFSETQ. CDR3 length: 14 residues.

The chain has TRBV28 and TRBJ1-2; D uncertain. The V and J ends lost 1 base and 11 bases respectively, with 8 bases between them. The germline CDR1 and CDR2 sequences are MDHEN and SYDVKM. The CDR3 has 11 amino acids. DNA of the CDR3: TGTGCCAGCAGTTTATCTGTCGGTTACACCTTC. Amino acid sequence: CASSLSVGYTF.